This passage covers 21 T cell receptor beta chains from one sample sequenced in a study of control samples from healthy donors and cancer patients. Using immunoSEQ multiplex PCR, the repertoire was profiled, and TCRdb retains in-frame clones only, with some absent. The repertoire has 100,000 to 150,000 clones, more than 85% of them found once; the top ten carry roughly 1.9%. Input material: blood. The receptors come from a man younger than 35 in good health.

This clone was counted between two and nine times. Other DNA variants within this sample encode the same CDR3. The V and J genes are TRBV5-1 and TRBJ1-1; TRBD1 aligns across 8 bases. This CDR3 has 14 residues. J lost 1 base, V lost 4 bases, and 3 bases had no gene match. Germline loops: CDR1 SGHRS, CDR2 YFSETQ. CDR3 bases: TGCGCCAGCAGCCCCGGGACAGGGAACACTGAAGCTTTCTTT. It is translated as CASSPGTGNTEAFF.

J is TRBJ2-7 and V is TRBV28, with D perhaps matching TRBD1 (6 bases). V was clipped by 8 bases and J by 2 bases, with 16 bases between them. CDR1 MDHEN and CDR2 SYDVKM come from the germline V gene. This CDR3 has 14 residues. The CDR3 loop is CASGGHLGTYEQYF. In DNA form, the CDR3 reads TGTGCCAGCGGGGGACACCTCGGGACCTACGAGCAGTACTTC.

This clone was observed once. The rearrangement uses TRBV15 and TRBJ1-4, with D tentatively TRBD1 (5 bases). Trimming removed 1 base at V and 8 bases at J, with 14 bases between. The germline CDR1 and CDR2 sequences are LNHNV and YYDKDF (reference sequence). This CDR3 is built from 15 residues. CDR3 bases: TGTGCCACCAGCAGAGGAGGGGAAGTCGGCGAAAAACTGTTTTTT. As protein: CATSRGGEVGEKLFF.

In DNA, the CDR3 is TGCGCCAGCAGCTTGGACATGGTTAACACTGAAGCTTTCTTT. It yields the protein CASSLDMVNTEAFF. The chain uses TRBV5-1 and TRBJ1-1; D remains ambiguous. This CDR3 region has 14 residues. The germline gives CDR1 SGHRS, CDR2 YFSETQ. Trimming removed 0 bases at V and 2 bases at J, with 8 bases between.

This chain joins TRBV9 and TRBJ1-3; D remains ambiguous. Trimming took off 4 bases at V and 4 bases at J, with 9 bases between the two ends. Germline CDR1 SGDLS, CDR2 YYNGEE. CDR3 length: 13 residues. The CDR3 region is CASSSGYGNTIYF. The CDR3 DNA sequence: TGTGCCAGCAGCTCGGGGTACGGAAACACCATATATTTT. The whole variable domain, remainder taken from reference TRBV9 and TRBJ1-3, is DSGVTQTPKHLITATGQRVTLRCSPRSGDLSVYWYQQSLDQGLQFLIQYYNGEERAKGNILERFSAQQFPDLHSELNLSSLELGDSALYFCASSSGYGNTIYFGEGSWLTVV.

CDR3 region: CASSNSDRGSNQPQHF. For the CDR3, the DNA is TGTGCCAGCAGCAACTCGGACAGGGGAAGCAATCAGCCCCAGCATTTT. This chain links TRBV7-2 with TRBJ1-5, with 9 nucleotides matching TRBD1. The CDR3 sequence is 16 residues long. Germline V gene sequence: CDR1 SGHTA, CDR2 FQGNSA. With 5 bases clipped from V and 1 base from J, the junction kept 6 bases outside the gene matches.

In its sample, this clone was seen once. CDR3 nucleotide sequence: TGTGCCAGCAGCGCCCCCCCAGCGAAGCGGGACCACACCGGGGAGCTGTTTTTT. It specifies CASSAPPAKRDHTGELFF. The V and J genes are TRBV7-2 and TRBJ2-2; 7 nucleotides agree with TRBD2. The CDR3 loop spans 18 amino acids. With V trimmed by 5 bases and J by 3 bases, 15 bases remained unmatched. Germline-derived CDR1 and CDR2 are SGHTA and FQGNSA.

This clone appeared a few times. V and J are TRBV6-6 and TRBJ2-5, with D unclear. Per germline, CDR1 MNHNY and CDR2 SVGAGI (reference sequence). This CDR3 region has 13 residues. Trimming removed 8 bases at V and 2 bases at J, with 12 bases between. Written as DNA, the CDR3 is TGTGCCAGCCGACCGCGAACTCAAGAGACCCAGTACTTC. The encoded protein is CASRPRTQETQYF.

The chain carries TRBV5-1 and TRBJ2-7; 8 bases match TRBD2. J lost 2 bases, V lost 3 bases, and 10 bases had no gene match. CDR1 and CDR2 (germline): SGHRS, YFSETQ. The CDR3 extends over 16 amino acids. The CDR3 coding sequence is TGCGCCAGCAGCTGGGGGAGGAGCGGGAGTGCCTACGAGCAGTACTTC. Its translation: CASSWGRSGSAYEQYF.

The genes are TRBV9 and TRBJ1-4; D remains unclear. The ends were cut back, 0 bases at V and 0 bases at J, with 6 bases in the middle. The CDR3 spans 15 residues. CDR1 and CDR2 from the germline V gene are SGDLS and YYNGEE. In nucleotides, the CDR3 is TGTGCCAGCAGCGTAGAAAGCACAACTAATGAAAAACTGTTTTTT. This sequence encodes CASSVESTTNEKLFF.

This clone was detected only a few times. CDR3 loop: CASSTAITGTGTNYGYTF. The CDR3 DNA reads as TGTGCCAGCAGTACCGCGATCACCGGGACAGGGACAAACTATGGCTACACCTTC. This sequence joins TRBV2 and TRBJ1-2, with 9 bases identical to TRBD1. Per germline, CDR1 SNHLY and CDR2 FYNNEI. The CDR3 totals 18 residues. The V segment lost 5 bases and the J segment 2 bases; nucleotides outside the gene matches: 15.

This chain links TRBV2 with TRBJ1-5, with 9 bases identical to TRBD1. CDR3 length equals 15 residues. After removal of 5 bases from V and 6 bases from J, the junction contained 8 bases not matched to a gene. Per germline, CDR1 SNHLY and CDR2 FYNNEI. This CDR3 reads CASSSGTGGGQPQHF. In nucleotides, the CDR3 is TGTGCCAGCAGTTCGGGAACAGGGGGCGGTCAGCCCCAGCATTTT.

This chain joins TRBV9 and TRBJ1-1; D is undetermined. Per the germline V gene, CDR1 is SGDLS and CDR2 is YYNGEE. Trimming cost V 0 bases and J 0 bases, with 6 bases left between them. The CDR3 is 14 amino acids. CDR3 amino acids: CASSVGALNTEAFF. The CDR3 DNA reads TGTGCCAGCAGCGTAGGGGCTCTGAACACTGAAGCTTTCTTT.

The rearrangement uses TRBV30 and TRBJ2-5; no reliable D call. The germline CDR1 and CDR2 sequences are GTSNPN and SVGIG (reference sequence). The CDR3 length is 14 residues. V lost 0 bases and J lost 1, with 9 bases in between. The CDR3 DNA sequence: TGTGCCTGGAGTGTAGTTGCGGTCCAAGAGACCCAGTACTTC. Its protein is CAWSVVAVQETQYF.

This rearrangement joins TRBV19 to TRBJ1-4; D remains unclear. The germline V gene encodes CDR1 LNHDA and CDR2 SQIVND (reference sequence). The CDR3 covers 16 residues. V was clipped by 4 bases and J by 5 bases, with 17 bases between them. The CDR3 DNA reads TGTGCCAGTAGTAATAAAGGACGGTCGAGAAATGAAAAACTGTTTTTT. This codes for CASSNKGRSRNEKLFF. The whole variable domain, remainder taken from reference TRBV19 and TRBJ1-4, is DGGITQSPKYLFRKEGQNVTLSCEQNLNHDAMYWYRQDPGQGLRLIYYSQIVNDFQKGDIAEGYSVSREKKESFPLTVTSAQKNPTAFYLCASSNKGRSRNEKLFFGSGTQLSVL.

CDR3 residues: CASSLTSGRAFSGANVLTF. DNA of the CDR3: TGCGCCAGCAGCCTGACTAGCGGGAGGGCCTTTTCTGGGGCCAACGTCCTGACTTTC. The chain couples TRBV5-1 to TRBJ2-6, with TRBD2 matching over 14 bases. Germline CDR1 and CDR2: SGHRS and YFSETQ. With 4 bases clipped from V and 1 base from J, the junction kept 7 bases outside the gene matches. This CDR3 contains 19 residues.

V and J are TRBV6-5 and TRBJ2-7; 7 nucleotides agree with TRBD1. V trimming: 6 bases; J trimming: 4 bases; junction bases outside the gene matches: 3. The germline V gene has CDR1 MNHEY and CDR2 SVGAGI. The CDR3 loop spans 12 amino acids. The CDR3 DNA follows: TGTGCCAGCAGGGGGACAGATTACGAGCAGTACTTC. It encodes CASRGTDYEQYF.

The V call is TRBV7-8, the J call TRBJ2-1; TRBD2 is a possible D gene (6 bases). This CDR3 is 15 amino acids long. In germline, CDR1 is SGHVS, CDR2 FQNEAQ. V shed 1 base and J shed 6 bases, with 13 bases lying between them. The CDR3 sequence is CASSLVSSAANEQFF. CDR3 DNA: TGTGCCAGCAGCTTAGTGTCTAGCGCCGCCAATGAGCAGTTCTTC.

V and J are TRBV27 and TRBJ2-1; TRBD2 agrees at 8 bases. With 6 bases clipped from V and 5 bases from J, the junction kept 9 bases outside the gene matches. Germline V gives CDR1 MNHEY, CDR2 SMNVEV (reference sequence). This CDR3 contains 15 residues. The CDR3 sequence is CASSLAGPYNNEQFF. CDR3 sequence (DNA): TGTGCCAGCAGCCTAGCGGGCCCTTACAACAATGAGCAGTTCTTC.

The chain recombines TRBV2 with TRBJ2-5; D is uncertain. This CDR3 is built from 12 residues. CDR1 is SNHLY, CDR2 FYNNEI, per germline. Between the trimmed V and J ends, which lost 6 bases and 4 bases, there was a span of 9 bases. CDR3: CASRDDGETQYF. The CDR3 bases are TGTGCCAGCAGAGACGACGGAGAGACCCAGTACTTC.

This rearrangement joins TRBV28 to TRBJ1-5; D perhaps matches TRBD1 (5 bases). Looked up from germline, CDR1 is MDHEN and CDR2 is SYDVKM. V shed 6 bases and J shed 7 bases, with 16 bases lying between them. The length of the CDR3 is 14 residues. For the CDR3, the DNA is TGTGCCAGCAGCCTTGGGCAGGGCACACAGCCCCAGCATTTT. The encoded protein is CASSLGQGTQPQHF.